The 20 T cell receptor beta chains given below trace back to one sample, sequenced in a study of T-cell reconstitution after alpha-beta-depleted transplantation in children. Preparing the TCRbeta library involved the use of unique molecular identifiers. MiXCR was run by TCRdb on the PCR reads, yielding one entry per CDR3 protein. The table shows around 380,000 distinct CDR3 sequences, with roughly 10% occurring only once. The specimen was PBMCs from the stem cell graft donor, collected from the stem cell graft. Receptor source: a human donor who donated a stem cell graft to a child with acute myeloid leukemia.

This clonotype was seen repeatedly, ten times or more. The rearrangement joins TRBV20-1 to TRBJ1-3, with D uncertain. In germline, CDR1 is DFQATT, CDR2 SNEGSKA (reference sequence). Trimming removed 4 bases from V and 4 bases from J, with 8 bases in between. This CDR3 has 12 residues. CDR3 sequence: CSATSTGNTIYF. The CDR3 region has the DNA TGCAGTGCTACCTCGACAGGAAACACCATATATTTT.

In this sample, this clonotype turned up a few times. The chain recombines TRBV20-1 with TRBJ2-7, with 7 nucleotides matching TRBD2. CDR1 is DFQATT, CDR2 SNEGSKA, per germline (reference sequence). CDR3 size: 13 residues. V lost 3 bases to trimming and J lost 3 bases; unmatched junction nucleotides: 5. CDR3 region: CSARDWTSYEQYF. DNA for the CDR3: TGCAGTGCTAGGGATTGGACTAGCTACGAGCAGTACTTC.

The chain recombines TRBV7-3 with TRBJ1-2; TRBD1 agrees at 7 bases. The germline V gene encodes CDR1 SGHTA and CDR2 FQGTGA. This CDR3 contains 14 residues. J gave up 8 bases and V 4 bases, and 10 bases lay outside the gene matches. Here the CDR3 DNA reads TGTGCCAGCAGCTCGAGCCGGGACAGAAGCGGCTACACCTTC. Translated, it gives CASSSSRDRSGYTF.

V and J are TRBV27 and TRBJ2-7; 7 bases fit TRBD1. Germline values: CDR1 MNHEY, CDR2 SMNVEV (reference sequence). There are 13 residues in the CDR3. The V segment lost 4 bases and the J segment 6 bases; nucleotides outside the gene matches: 6. CDR3 in DNA: TGTGCCAGCAGTTCGTACAGGGGACCCGAGCAGTACTTC. Amino acids: CASSSYRGPEQYF.

The chain is built from TRBV5-1 and TRBJ2-5, with 11 bases matching TRBD2. The CDR3 loop spans 15 amino acids. The junction had 7 bases not matched to a gene; V was cut back by 4 bases and J by 5 bases. From germline, CDR1 is SGHRS and CDR2 YFSETQ. The CDR3 is CASSTGSGRAETQYF. In DNA form, the CDR3 reads TGCGCCAGCAGCACAGGTAGCGGGAGGGCCGAGACCCAGTACTTC.

This clonotype was picked up many times. V and J are TRBV7-8 and TRBJ2-3; 7 bases line up with TRBD2. Germline CDR1 is SGHVS and CDR2 is FQNEAQ. Trimming took 4 bases from V and 6 from J; bases not matched to a gene: 10. CDR3 length: 15 residues. The CDR3 nucleotides read TGTGCCAGCAGCTGGGGGAGGGCCCCGCAGGATACGCAGTATTTT. Amino acids: CASSWGRAPQDTQYF.

This clonotype has only a few counts. In nucleotides, the CDR3 is TGTGCCAGCAGCCAAGTCCGCGGGGGCACGCAGTACGTC. Translated, it gives CASSQVRGGTQYV. V usage is TRBV3-1 and J usage is TRBJ2-7, with D possibly TRBD2 on 7 matching bases. The CDR3 has 13 residues. From germline, CDR1 is LGHDT and CDR2 YNNKEL (reference sequence). V shed 1 base and J shed 9 bases, with 13 bases lying between them.

The count of this clonotype is one. This chain links TRBV7-2 with TRBJ1-2; TRBD1 might be the D (5 bases). The V and J ends lost 5 bases and 5 bases respectively, with 21 bases between them. The CDR3 has 16 amino acids. From germline, CDR1 is SGHTA and CDR2 FQGNSA. CDR3 nucleotides: TGTGCCAGCAGCCCCAACCCAGGGCGGGGGATTTATGGCTACACCTTC. Translation gives CASSPNPGRGIYGYTF.

This clonotype showed up just a few times. V gene TRBV5-1 combines with J gene TRBJ1-2; 7 positions agree with TRBD1. CDR1 SGHRS and CDR2 YFSETQ come from the germline V gene. Trimming removed 5 bases from V and 2 bases from J; junction bases left unmatched: 6. The CDR3 loop spans 14 amino acids. CDR3 DNA sequence: TGCGCCAGCAGGCCCGGGACAGAGAACTATGGCTACACCTTC. The encoded protein is CASRPGTENYGYTF.

The chain carries TRBV6-2 or TRBV6-3 and TRBJ2-1; TRBD2 matches at 12 bases. This CDR3 has 18 amino acids. V lost 4 bases and J lost 2; bases outside the gene matches: 9. Germline CDR1 and CDR2: MNHEY and SVGEGT. The CDR3 sequence: CASSSRTSGTTTYNEQFF. Here the CDR3 DNA reads TGTGCCAGCAGTTCTAGGACTAGCGGGACTACAACCTACAATGAGCAGTTCTTC.

Points on this clonotype: With a much larger clone just one base away, this may be a read error. This sequence joins TRBV10-3 and TRBJ2-7, with 11 bases matching TRBD2. V was pared by 10 bases and J by 4 bases, with 18 bases of the junction left unmatched. Germline V lookup: CDR1 ENHRY, CDR2 SYGVKD. The CDR3 has 17 amino acids. The CDR3 region is CATSGSGGLAERYEQYF. Written as DNA, the CDR3 is TGTGCCACCAGCGGGAGCGGGGGACTAGCGGAACGATACGAGCAGTACTTC.

This clonotype was seen a handful of times. The rearrangement joins TRBV12-3 or TRBV12-4 to TRBJ1-6, with TRBD1 matching 7 bases. Germline trimming cut 1 base from V and 10 bases from J; bases unmatched to any gene: 4. CDR3 size: 14 residues. In DNA, the CDR3 is TGTGCCAGCAGTTTAGAGGGGGCGCAGTCACCCCTCCACTTT. Translated, it gives CASSLEGAQSPLHF.

This clonotype showed up just a few times. The chain has TRBV7-9 and TRBJ2-1; TRBD2 matches at 12 bases. Germline V gene sequence: CDR1 SEHNR, CDR2 FQNEAQ (reference sequence). The CDR3 is 16 residues long. V shed 4 bases and J 6 bases; nucleotides not matched to a gene: 7. Here the CDR3 reads CASSSPLAGGPNEQFF. For the CDR3, the DNA is TGTGCCAGCAGCTCCCCCCTAGCGGGAGGGCCCAATGAGCAGTTCTTC.

This clonotype showed up just a few times. The rearrangement links TRBV10-3 to TRBJ2-1; no clear D. Germline V gives CDR1 ENHRY, CDR2 SYGVKD. The V gene lost 5 bases and the J gene lost 6 bases, with 20 bases spanning the gap. This CDR3 has 16 residues. For the CDR3, the DNA is TGTGCCATCAGTCCCCAATGGGATCCCCTGGGCAATGAGCAGTTCTTC. Translation: CAISPQWDPLGNEQFF.

The V gene is TRBV9, the J gene TRBJ1-6; D uncertain. CDR3 length equals 15 residues. V lost 0 bases to trimming and J lost 7 bases, with 11 bases between them. Germline loops: CDR1 SGDLS, CDR2 YYNGEE. The CDR3 DNA sequence: TGTGCCAGCAGCGTAGGCGGCAGCGCCAATTCACCCCTCCACTTT. Translation: CASSVGGSANSPLHF.

The chain uses TRBV5-1 and TRBJ2-5; 9 nucleotides align to TRBD2. J gave up 5 bases and V 0 bases, and 2 bases lay outside the gene matches. The CDR3 has 14 amino acids. In germline, CDR1 is SGHRS, CDR2 YFSETQ. For the CDR3, the DNA is TGCGCCAGCAGCTTGGGGACTAGCGCTGAGACCCAGTACTTC. It translates to CASSLGTSAETQYF.

In DNA form, the CDR3 reads TGCAGTGTTAAGTTGGGTCGGGCGGCCGGCAATGAGCAGTTCTTC. This sequence encodes CSVKLGRAAGNEQFF. V is TRBV20-1 and J is TRBJ2-1; D remains unclear. Trimming removed 7 bases from V and 6 bases from J, with 22 bases in between. The CDR3 loop spans 15 amino acids. The V gene's germline CDR1 is DFQATT and CDR2 SNEGSKA (reference sequence).

This clonotype was seen a few times. The J gene is TRBJ1-4, the V gene TRBV5-6; 9 positions match TRBD1. The CDR3 consists of 18 residues. V lost 3 bases, J lost 3 bases, and 12 bases stayed unmatched. Germline values: CDR1 SGHDT, CDR2 YYEEEE. The CDR3 nucleotides are TGTGCCAGCAGCTCCTACGGTGACAGGGGGGTTGCTAATGAAAAACTGTTTTTT. Translated: CASSSYGDRGVANEKLFF.

The rearrangement joins TRBV4-2 to TRBJ2-1; D might be TRBD2 (5 bases). This CDR3 has 16 amino acids. Trimming took off 10 bases at V and 0 bases at J, with 19 bases between the two ends. Germline V lookup: CDR1 LGHNA, CDR2 YNFKEQ. This chain's CDR3 is CAMGPEGLFSYNEQFF. The CDR3 DNA reads TGTGCCATGGGCCCCGAGGGCCTCTTCTCCTACAATGAGCAGTTCTTC.

The table lists this clonotype with a few counts. The chain carries TRBV20-1 and TRBJ2-4, with D possibly being TRBD2 (5 bases). V gave up 6 bases and J gave up 7 bases, with 19 bases separating them. This CDR3 has 14 residues. The germline gives CDR1 DFQATT, CDR2 SNEGSKA (reference sequence). The CDR3 reads CSAPLAEVMNIQYF. CDR3 DNA: TGCAGTGCCCCCCTAGCCGAGGTGATGAACATTCAGTACTTC.